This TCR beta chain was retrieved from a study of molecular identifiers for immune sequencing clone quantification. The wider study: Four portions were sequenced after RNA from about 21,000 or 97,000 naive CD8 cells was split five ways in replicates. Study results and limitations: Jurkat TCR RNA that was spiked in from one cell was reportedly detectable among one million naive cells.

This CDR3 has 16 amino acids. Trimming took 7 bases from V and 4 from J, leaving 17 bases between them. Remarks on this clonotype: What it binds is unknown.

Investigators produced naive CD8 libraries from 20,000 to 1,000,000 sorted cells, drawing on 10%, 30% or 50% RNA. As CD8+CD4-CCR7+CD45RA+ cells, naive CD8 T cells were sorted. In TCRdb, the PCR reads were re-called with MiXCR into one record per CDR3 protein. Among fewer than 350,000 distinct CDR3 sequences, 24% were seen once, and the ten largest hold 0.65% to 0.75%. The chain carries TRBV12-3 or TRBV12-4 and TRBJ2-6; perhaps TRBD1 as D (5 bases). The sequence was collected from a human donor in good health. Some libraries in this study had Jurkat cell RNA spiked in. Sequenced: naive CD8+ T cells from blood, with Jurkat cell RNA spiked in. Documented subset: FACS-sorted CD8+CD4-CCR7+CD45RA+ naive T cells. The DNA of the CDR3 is TGTGCCAGCAAATTAGAACAGGCCGCGGGGGCCAACGTCCTGACTTTC. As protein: CASKLEQAAGANVLTF.